The next 6 T cell receptor beta chains were all read from a single sample in a study of T cell repertoires in cytomegalovirus infection. TCRdb re-analysed the reads in MiXCR, keeping a single row per CDR3 protein. The sample records roughly 310,000 distinct CDR3 sequences, 17% being singletons. Sequenced: PBMCs. All receptors come from a human donor in good health (CMV status not recorded). Some clones in this sample may be carry-over from other donors' samples.

The chain joins TRBV20-1 to TRBJ1-5; possible D gene TRBD1, 6 bases. Germline V gene data show CDR1 as DFQATT and CDR2 as SNEGSKA (reference sequence). Trimming removed 2 bases at V and 9 bases at J, with 17 bases between. CDR3 length equals 14 residues. The CDR3 reads CSARPTGSRWPQHF. The CDR3 coding sequence is TGCAGTGCTAGACCAACAGGGAGCCGTTGGCCCCAGCATTTT.

The table lists this clonotype with many counts. The chain employs TRBV6-5 and TRBJ1-4; no definite D call. This CDR3 has 15 residues. The V gene lost 2 bases and the J gene lost 11 bases, with 18 bases spanning the gap. Germline CDR1 reads MNHEY; CDR2 reads SVGAGI. For the CDR3, the DNA is TGTGCCAGCAGTTACGAGGTTACGGGAACCGGGAAACTGTTTTTT. It encodes CASSYEVTGTGKLFF.

This clonotype has only a few counts. The V and J genes are TRBV20-1 and TRBJ2-2; D unresolved. CDR3 length: 14 residues. Trimming removed 3 bases at V and 0 bases at J, with 8 bases between. Germline CDR1 reads DFQATT; CDR2 reads SNEGSKA (reference sequence). CDR3 in DNA: TGCAGTGCTAGTGGGCAGGCGAACACCGGGGAGCTGTTTTTT. It encodes CSASGQANTGELFF.

V gene TRBV4-1 combines with J gene TRBJ2-3; 7 bases fit TRBD1. Germline assignment: CDR1 MGHRA and CDR2 YSYEKL. CDR3 length equals 18 residues. V lost 1 base to trimming and J lost 2 bases; unmatched junction nucleotides: 12. This CDR3 reads CASSQGPVQGWHTDTQYF. For the CDR3, the DNA is TGCGCCAGCAGCCAAGGCCCCGTACAGGGGTGGCACACAGATACGCAGTATTTT.

This chain connects TRBV10-3 to TRBJ1-2; possible D gene TRBD1, 5 bases. The CDR3 has 15 amino acids. From germline, CDR1 is ENHRY and CDR2 SYGVKD. Deletions cut 4 bases from V and 6 bases from J, with 18 bases between. In DNA form, the CDR3 reads TGTGCCATCAGTGGCTACGGGGACGGCGAGGATGGCTACACCTTC. It codes for CAISGYGDGEDGYTF.

At least ten counts were recorded for this clonotype. V gene TRBV4-1 combines with J gene TRBJ2-3; no definite D call. The V and J ends lost 6 bases and 0 bases respectively, with 16 bases between them. From germline, CDR1 is MGHRA and CDR2 YSYEKL. The CDR3 is 16 amino acids. CDR3 region: CASSPNGLSSTDTQYF. CDR3 DNA: TGCGCCAGCAGTCCGAACGGGTTATCTAGCACAGATACGCAGTATTTT.